The 20 T cell receptor beta chains below were found in one sample sequenced in a study of cytomegalovirus exposure and HLA in healthy donors (TCRdb year 2017). Library creation used the immunoSEQ multiplex PCR assay. For the multiplex PCR, a mixture combining 60 forward primers for TCR Vbeta segments and 13 reverse primers for TCR Jbeta segments was used. TCRdb's version of the immuneACCESS table is confined to in-frame rearrangements and falls short of the full clone set. An unresolved V gene accounts for under half of the shortfall where checked; the remainder is of unknown origin. The sample contains over 80,000 clones, approximately 69% of them found a single time. The leading ten clones occupy 5.5% to 6.5% of the sample. The sample comprised PBMCs. The receptors shown here come from a boy younger than 18 in good health and CMV-seropositive.

The chain employs TRBV25-1 and TRBJ1-2; TRBD1 might be the D (6 bases). The V gene's germline CDR1 is MGHDK and CDR2 SYGVNS. The CDR3 is 14 amino acids. Trimming stripped 3 bases from V and 4 bases from J, with 12 bases between. CDR3 in amino acids: CASSDIGQTYGYTF. As DNA, the CDR3 is TGTGCCAGCAGTGATATCGGACAGACCTATGGCTACACCTTC.

The rearrangement links TRBV6-6 to TRBJ2-7, with TRBD2 matching over 11 bases. The CDR3 is made up of 16 amino acids. CDR1 and CDR2 from the germline V gene are MNHNY and SVGAGI (reference sequence). Trimming at V came to 7 bases and at J to 1 base, leaving 9 bases not matched to a gene. CDR3 coding DNA: TGTGCCAGCACCGGGACTAGCGGAGCCCAATCCTACGAGCAGTACTTC. Translated, it gives CASTGTSGAQSYEQYF.

The chain couples TRBV30 to TRBJ2-5, with D perhaps matching TRBD2 (6 bases). This CDR3 contains 13 residues. V was pared by 5 bases and J by 7 bases, with 17 bases between. CDR1 GTSNPN and CDR2 SVGIG come from the germline V gene (reference sequence). The CDR3 DNA is TGTGCCTGGTCGTGGAGGGAGGATGGGACCCAGTACTTC. This gives the protein CAWSWREDGTQYF.

In its sample, this clone was seen a few times. The genes are TRBV5-6 and TRBJ1-1; possibly TRBD1 for D (5 bases). V was clipped by 4 bases and J by 4 bases, with 14 bases between them. The CDR3 totals 14 residues. Germline V gene lookup returns CDR1 SGHDT and CDR2 YYEEEE. CDR3 in amino acids: CASSHTAGGTEAFF. CDR3 coding DNA: TGTGCCAGCAGCCATACGGCGGGGGGCACTGAAGCTTTCTTT.

The chain joins TRBV7-2 to TRBJ1-2; maybe TRBD1 (6 bases). CDR1 SGHTA and CDR2 FQGNSA come from the germline V gene. V dropped 2 bases and J dropped 7 bases, with 17 bases sitting between them. The CDR3 is 15 residues long. CDR3 DNA sequence: TGTGCCAGCAGCTTATCCCTCCCAGGGGTTCGTGGCTACACCTTC. Translation gives CASSLSLPGVRGYTF.

V and J are TRBV6-1 and TRBJ1-4, with D hard to call. Trimming stripped 8 bases from V and 2 bases from J, with 9 bases between. The CDR3 totals 13 residues. The germline V gene has CDR1 MNHNS and CDR2 SASEGT. The DNA for the CDR3 is TGTGCCAGCTGTCTAAGTACTAATGAAAAACTGTTTTTT. Its protein is CASCLSTNEKLFF.

The J gene is TRBJ2-7, the V gene TRBV10-1; TRBD2 is a possible D gene (5 bases). This CDR3 region has 14 residues. The germline gives CDR1 WNHNN, CDR2 SYGVQD (reference sequence). Trimming took 2 bases from V and 6 from J, leaving 14 bases between them. CDR3 sequence reads: CASSEVRPSLEQYF. Written as DNA, the CDR3 is TGCGCCAGCAGTGAGGTTAGGCCTAGCCTCGAGCAGTACTTC.

V gene TRBV5-1 combines with J gene TRBJ2-7; 12 positions agree with TRBD1. This CDR3 contains 17 residues. V gave up 0 bases and J gave up 6 bases; unmatched junction bases: 10. Germline values: CDR1 SGHRS, CDR2 YFSETQ. The CDR3 coding sequence is TGCGCCAGCAGCTTGGTCGATGTGGGGACAGGGGGCTCCGAGCAGTACTTC. Protein sequence: CASSLVDVGTGGSEQYF.

J is TRBJ2-1 and V is TRBV5-6; D is unclear. The CDR3 has 12 residues. Germline V lookup: CDR1 SGHDT, CDR2 YYEEEE. V was shortened by 2 bases and J by 7 bases, with 7 bases between the two germline ends. As DNA, the CDR3 is TGTGCCAGCAGCTTTGGTCGGAATGAGCAGTTCTTC. Encoded protein: CASSFGRNEQFF.

This clone was observed once. The CDR3 DNA follows: TGTGCCAGCAGTGAATCGGGACAAGGTGGAGGAGATACGCAGTATTTT. This gives the protein CASSESGQGGGDTQYF. V is TRBV25-1 and J is TRBJ2-3, with TRBD1 as a possible D gene (6 bases). Germline CDR1 MGHDK, CDR2 SYGVNS. The V gene lost 1 base and the J gene lost 5 bases, with 16 bases spanning the gap. The CDR3 loop spans 16 amino acids.

In this sample, this clone turned up a few times. One end of the junction varies from germline; a read error may be responsible. The V call is TRBV7-3, the J call TRBJ2-6; 8 positions agree with TRBD2. Per germline, CDR1 SGHTA and CDR2 FQGTGA. The CDR3 extends over 18 amino acids. The CDR3 sequence is CASSRSLAESSGANVLTF. The CDR3 DNA sequence: TGCGCCAGCAGCCGCTCACTAGCGGAGAGCTCTGGGGCCAACGTCCTGACTTTC. Combining the CDR3 with reference TRBV7-3 and TRBJ2-6 gives the whole variable domain GAGVSQTPSNKVTEKGKYVELRCDPISGHTALYWYRQSLGQGPEFLIYFQGTGAADDSGLPNDRFFAVRPEGSVSTLKIQRTERGDSAVYLCASSRSLAESSGANVLTFGAGSRLTVL.

V gene TRBV4-1 combines with J gene TRBJ2-2; D might be TRBD1 (5 bases). V was trimmed by 2 bases and J by 4 bases, leaving 11 bases between them. Germline assignment: CDR1 MGHRA and CDR2 YSYEKL. The CDR3 contains 15 residues. The DNA of the CDR3 is TGCGCCAGCAGCCAACCAGGGATTATCACCGGGGAGCTGTTTTTT. Translating it yields CASSQPGIITGELFF.

The chain uses TRBV29-1 and TRBJ2-1; D not resolved. The CDR3 has 16 amino acids. The V end lost 2 bases, the J end lost 2 bases, and 16 bases lay between the germline ends. Germline-derived CDR1 and CDR2 are SQVTM and ANQGSEA. The CDR3 DNA sequence: TGCAGCGTTGAAACCCCTACCCCGAGCCCCTACAATGAGCAGTTCTTC. Its protein product is CSVETPTPSPYNEQFF.

The rearrangement links TRBV7-9 to TRBJ1-4; tentative D call: TRBD1 (6 bases). This CDR3 has 14 residues. The V gene's germline CDR1 is SEHNR and CDR2 FQNEAQ (reference sequence). Between the trimmed V and J ends, which lost 10 bases and 3 bases, there was a span of 15 bases. CDR3 sequence reads: CATSKTGPNEKLFF. Here the CDR3 DNA reads TGTGCCACCTCGAAGACAGGTCCTAATGAAAAACTGTTTTTT.

This sequence joins TRBV10-2 and TRBJ1-3; no definite D call. The germline V and J ends were trimmed by 5 bases and 3 bases, with 11 bases remaining between them. Germline V lookup: CDR1 WSHSY, CDR2 SAAADI. The CDR3 covers 14 residues. CDR3 in amino acids: CASSTGSSGNTIYF. The CDR3 DNA reads as TGCGCCAGCAGTACGGGTTCTAGTGGAAACACCATATATTTT.

This clone has a single count. This chain links TRBV2 with TRBJ2-6, with D possibly being TRBD1 (5 bases). Germline V gene lookup returns CDR1 SNHLY and CDR2 FYNNEI. The CDR3 contains 19 residues. V lost 4 bases, J lost 0 bases, and 19 bases lay in between. The CDR3 DNA reads as TGTGCCAGCAGTGGGCCCAGGGAACAGCTTAACTCTGGGGCCAACGTCCTGACTTTC. Encoded protein: CASSGPREQLNSGANVLTF.

The V gene is TRBV27, the J gene TRBJ2-3; maybe TRBD2 (5 bases). The CDR3 has 14 residues. Germline CDR1 is MNHEY and CDR2 is SMNVEV (reference sequence). Trimming removed 5 bases from V and 2 bases from J, with 11 bases in between. The CDR3 DNA reads as TGTGCCAGCAGTAGGTTCCGGGACACAGATACGCAGTATTTT. Translating gives CASSRFRDTDTQYF.

The chain employs TRBV4-3 and TRBJ2-1; TRBD1 matches at 10 bases. Trimming removed 1 base from V and 5 bases from J; junction bases left unmatched: 5. Germline CDR1 LGHNA, CDR2 YSLEER. There are 16 residues in the CDR3. CDR3 nucleotide sequence: TGCGCCAGCAGCCAAGGAGGGACAGGGGCGAACAATGAGCAGTTCTTC. Amino acid sequence: CASSQGGTGANNEQFF.

The chain couples TRBV4-2 to TRBJ1-2; TRBD1 aligns across 8 bases. The CDR3 has 14 amino acids. Germline CDR1 reads LGHNA; CDR2 reads YNFKEQ. Trimming cost V 1 base and J 7 bases; bases outside gene matches: 5. This CDR3 is CASSQVGQGCGYTF. CDR3 bases: TGTGCCAGCAGCCAAGTAGGACAGGGCTGTGGCTACACCTTC.

The chain has TRBV7-9 and TRBJ2-1, with 7 bases aligning to TRBD2. Losses at the gene ends were 7 bases for V and 7 bases for J; bases not matched to a gene: 22. This CDR3 has 18 residues. From germline, CDR1 is SEHNR and CDR2 FQNEAQ (reference sequence). CDR3 nucleotide sequence: TGTGCCAGCAAAACGTCATCCCTAGGCGGGAGTATGGGTAATGAGCAGTTCTTC. Amino acid sequence: CASKTSSLGGSMGNEQFF.